Given below is one TCR beta chain in context. Its antigen is unknown. Base qualities were left out, and no much larger clone turns up one base away. The immunoSEQ Assay, a bias-controlled multiplex PCR, was used to amplify TCRbeta CDR3 regions from genomic DNA. The source study handled its data this way. The number of nucleated cells in each sample was estimated by amplification of reference gene primers within the assay. Sequence reads were collapsed and filtered to measure the absolute abundance of every unique TCRbeta CDR3 rearrangement. For each sample, productive Simpson clonality was calculated as the square root of Simpson's diversity index across productive rearrangements. The table comes from immuneACCESS by way of TCRdb, which keeps in-frame sequences with V and J called. Part of the clones is missing from these tables; in studies checked, under half for an unresolved V gene and the rest for unknown reasons. V and J calls plus clone size are reproduced from that table; the DNA served to infer D and trimming. The sample table records a few hundred thousand clones; 65% to 90% of these occur just once. The ten most abundant clones make up 3.5% to 4% of the sample.

This specimen comes from a study of blood T cell repertoires in COVID-19 (dated by TCRdb to about 2020). General notes on the study: Samples from collaborators originated in the United States, Italy and Spain and spanned both the acute and convalescent phases of COVID-19. The repertoires were made available in a free public database intended to serve as a resource for research on the immune response to SARS-CoV-2. Sample metadata almost always included a de-identified subject ID, COVID-19 status, age in years and sex. Where available, HLA class I and class II types were obtained from metadata supplied by the sample provider rather than from assay-based typing. The material from the prospective study consisted of cDNA or gDNA derived from T cells, B-cell-depleted T cells, or PBMCs. The samples were drawn from two sources: the first 160 participants of the ongoing ImmuneRACE study, and fewer than 1,500 subjects contributed by 6 global collaborators. The dataset comprised deeply sampled blood TCRbeta repertoires from subjects exposed to, actively infected with, or recovered from COVID-19. What the study reported, not specific to this receptor: The quantity of clinical and demographic metadata differed by source and by participant and was supplied without curation.

Including cysteine and phenylalanine, the CDR3 has 14 amino acids. The retained sequence is limited to the CDR3, 42 bases, with the frame set at the first base. Looking up the germline V gene yields CDR1 SGHTA and CDR2 FQGNSA. Deletion took 4 bases off V and 8 bases off J, with a span of 14 bases between the germline ends. In the prospective study, participants were about 18 to 100 years old, resided in 24 geographic areas of the United States, and were enrolled through a virtual design. In the prospective study, cohorts were assigned on the basis of participant-reported clinical history obtained from a screening survey and a study questionnaire. Each participant in the prospective study had whole blood, serum and a nasopharyngeal or oropharyngeal swab collected by mobile phlebotomists. Over an approximately 2-month period, participants in the prospective study had the option of providing additional blood draws and questionnaires. Before DNA extraction, prospective study blood samples were shipped either frozen or at room temperature.

This receptor was obtained from a woman aged 40-49 years with acute COVID-19. The V and J genes are TRBV7-2 and TRBJ1-4, with no confidently assigned D gene. Sequencing was done on a sample of PBMCs or T cells enriched from blood (not recorded which). The CDR3 protein is CASSSLGVQEKLFF. The DNA sequence follows: TGTGCCAGCAGCTCGCTCGGAGTGCAGGAAAAACTGTTTTTT.